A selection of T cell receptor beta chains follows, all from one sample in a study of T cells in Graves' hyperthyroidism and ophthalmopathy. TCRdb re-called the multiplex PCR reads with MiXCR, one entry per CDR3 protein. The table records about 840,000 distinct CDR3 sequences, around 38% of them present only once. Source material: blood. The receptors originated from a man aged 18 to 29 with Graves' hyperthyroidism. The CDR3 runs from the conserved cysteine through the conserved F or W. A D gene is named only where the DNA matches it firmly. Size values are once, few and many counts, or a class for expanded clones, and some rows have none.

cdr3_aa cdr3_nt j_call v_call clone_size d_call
CASSIREPNTEAFF TGTGCCAGTAGTATAAGGGAGCCAAACACTGAAGCTTTCTTT TRBJ1-1 TRBV19 many -
CANSYQGYGYTF TGTGCCAACAGTTACCAGGGCTATGGCTACACCTTC TRBJ1-2 TRBV25-1 - -
CASNTSGDGELFF TGTGCCAGCAACACGAGCGGGGACGGGGAGCTGTTTTTT TRBJ2-2 TRBV5-2 few -
CATSRDRTGRETQYF TGTGCCACCAGCAGAGATAGGACAGGGAGAGAGACCCAGTACTTC TRBJ2-5 TRBV15 once TRBD1
CALPRREGPNYGYTF TGTGCCCTACCTCGGAGGGAAGGGCCTAACTATGGCTACACCTTC TRBJ1-2 TRBV7-9 many -
CASSQIPTYNIVFF TGTGCCAGCAGCCAAATTCCCACTTACAATATTGTTTTCTTT TRBJ1-1 TRBV7-9 - -
CSASEMNTEAFF TGCAGTGCATCCGAGATGAACACTGAAGCTTTCTTT TRBJ1-1 TRBV20-1 few -
CASGGGDRNTEAFF TGTGCCAGTGGGGGGGGCGACAGGAACACTGAAGCTTTCTTT TRBJ1-1 TRBV10-3 many -
CASKVRANVLTF TGTGCCAGTAAGGTTAGGGCCAACGTCCTGACTTTC TRBJ2-6 TRBV19 - -
CASSGARFQETQYF TGTGCCAGCAGTGGTGCCCGGTTCCAAGAGACCCAGTACTTC TRBJ2-5 TRBV6-1 few -
CSAGLAGAYGELFF TGCAGTGCGGGACTAGCGGGAGCATATGGGGAGCTGTTTTTT TRBJ2-2 TRBV20-1 few TRBD2
CASSQARDSYGYTF TGTGCCAGCAGCCAGGCCAGGGACAGCTATGGCTACACCTTC TRBJ1-2 TRBV4-2 few TRBD1
CASSVEAGEGETQYF TGTGCCAGCAGCGTAGAGGCAGGGGAAGGGGAGACCCAGTACTTC TRBJ2-5 TRBV9 many -
CAISESPSTDTQYF TGTGCCATCAGTGAGTCCCCCAGCACAGATACGCAGTATTTT TRBJ2-3 TRBV10-3 - -
CASSVPGGNSPLHF TGTGCCAGCAGCGTACCGGGCGGAAATTCACCCCTCCACTTT TRBJ1-6 TRBV9 many -
CASSLESRWGQPQHF TGTGCCAGCAGTTTAGAGTCCAGGTGGGGTCAGCCCCAGCATTTT TRBJ1-5 TRBV12-3/TRBV12-4 - -
CASSRTDRYTEAFF TGTGCCAGCAGCCGAACGGACAGATACACTGAAGCTTTCTTT TRBJ1-1 TRBV12-3/TRBV12-4 - -
CASSALAGPPKHHF TGTGCCAGCAGCGCACTAGCGGGACCTCCGAAACACCACTTC TRBJ2-5 TRBV7-4 - TRBD2
CASSPVGRQTQPQHF TGTGCCAGCAGCCCCGTCGGCAGGCAGACTCAGCCCCAGCATTTT TRBJ1-5 TRBV12-3/TRBV12-4 - -
CAISERGTGANVLTF TGTGCCATCAGTGAACGTGGGACTGGGGCCAACGTCCTGACTTTC TRBJ2-6 TRBV10-3 many -
CASSSGGSAWYEQYF TGTGCCAGCAGCTCAGGCGGGAGTGCGTGGTACGAGCAGTACTTC TRBJ2-7 TRBV9 many TRBD2
CASRFDRLAGTGELFF TGTGCCAGCAGGTTCGATAGGCTAGCGGGGACCGGGGAGCTGTTTTTT TRBJ2-2 TRBV11-2 once TRBD2
CASMRLAGGSETQYF TGTGCCAGTATGAGGTTAGCGGGAGGATCCGAGACCCAGTACTTC TRBJ2-5 TRBV19 few TRBD2
CASSHPDRSSYEQYF TGTGCCAGCAGCCACCCCGACAGGAGCTCCTACGAGCAGTACTTC TRBJ2-7 TRBV7-8 - -
CASRPPGEWVQPQHF TGTGCCAGTAGGCCCCCAGGGGAGTGGGTTCAGCCCCAGCATTTT TRBJ1-5 TRBV19 many -
CASSLYPLYDTPAQPQHF TGTGCCAGCAGTCTATATCCCCTTTACGACACCCCGGCTCAGCCCCAGCATTTT TRBJ1-5 TRBV2 few -
CASSSKPRTGNTIYF TGTGCCAGCAGCTCCAAGCCCCGAACAGGAAACACCATATATTTT TRBJ1-3 TRBV7-8 many -
CASSLQGQGDEQYF TGTGCCAGCAGTTTACAGGGACAGGGGGACGAGCAGTACTTC TRBJ2-7 TRBV12-3/TRBV12-4 - TRBD1
CSANTDNTEAFF TGCAGTGCCAACACAGACAACACTGAAGCTTTCTTT TRBJ1-1 TRBV20-1 - -
CASSLLQSSTEAFF TGTGCCAGCAGCTTGTTACAGTCCAGCACTGAAGCTTTCTTT TRBJ1-1 TRBV7-9 many -
CASSVKLGETQYF TGTGCCAGCAGCGTCAAACTCGGGGAGACCCAGTACTTC TRBJ2-5 TRBV9 many -
CASRLQGTYEQYF TGTGCCAGCAGGCTACAGGGGACCTACGAGCAGTACTTC TRBJ2-7 TRBV25-1 - TRBD1
CAISLQPTGGKPIDTEAFF TGTGCCATCAGTCTACAGCCAACAGGGGGGAAACCTATAGACACTGAAGCTTTCTTT TRBJ1-1 TRBV10-3 many TRBD1
CASRKSGVEYTEAFF TGTGCCAGCAGGAAATCAGGGGTGGAGTACACTGAAGCTTTCTTT TRBJ1-1 TRBV25-1 - -
CASSEEEAAYEQYF TGTGCCAGCAGTGAAGAGGAGGCCGCCTACGAGCAGTACTTC TRBJ2-7 TRBV6-1 - -
CASSVRGQLNTEAFF TGTGCCAGTAGTGTCAGGGGGCAGCTGAACACTGAAGCTTTCTTT TRBJ1-1 TRBV19 once TRBD1
CASSPTGAVNTGELFF TGTGCCAGCAGTCCGACAGGGGCTGTGAACACCGGGGAGCTGTTTTTT TRBJ2-2 TRBV7-9 many TRBD1
CASSIGGAVTEAFF TGTGCCAGTAGTATAGGAGGGGCTGTCACTGAAGCTTTCTTT TRBJ1-1 TRBV19 - -
CASSLAPGENVLTF TGTGCCAGCAGCTTAGCCCCAGGGGAGAACGTCCTGACTTTC TRBJ2-6 TRBV7-9 - -
CASSWASGGGTEAFF TGTGCCAGCAGCTGGGCTAGTGGGGGCGGCACTGAAGCTTTCTTT TRBJ1-1 TRBV7-2 - -
CSARDRAVGQPQHF TGCAGTGCTAGAGATCGGGCAGTCGGACAGCCCCAGCATTTT TRBJ1-5 TRBV20-1 - -
CASSLGTGAGELFF TGTGCCAGCAGCTTAGGGACAGGGGCCGGGGAGCTGTTTTTT TRBJ2-2 TRBV7-3 - TRBD1
CASKDSGLNTEAFF TGTGCCAGCAAGGATTCAGGCCTGAACACTGAAGCTTTCTTT TRBJ1-1 TRBV9 - -
CATSTTTGVNTGELFF TGTGCCACCAGCACAACCACAGGCGTTAACACCGGGGAGCTGTTTTTT TRBJ2-2 TRBV15 many -
CASSQDFLRTGNHEQYF TGTGCCAGCAGCCAAGATTTTTTGAGGACAGGTAATCACGAGCAGTACTTC TRBJ2-7 TRBV4-2 - TRBD1
CATSRDKGRDQPQHF TGTGCCACCAGCAGAGATAAGGGTAGGGATCAGCCCCAGCATTTT TRBJ1-5 TRBV15 many -
CASSQNSSPGAFF TGTGCCAGCAGCCAAAACAGCTCCCCGGGCGCTTTCTTT TRBJ1-1 TRBV7-2 - -
CASSFSQVYEQYF TGTGCCAGCAGTTTTAGTCAGGTCTACGAGCAGTACTTC TRBJ2-7 TRBV7-9 - -
CASTQYRGKATAQYF TGTGCCAGTACCCAATACCGGGGGAAAGCGACGGCGCAGTATTTT TRBJ2-3 TRBV19 - -
CASAEDVVNTEAFF TGCGCCAGCGCGGAGGACGTAGTGAACACTGAAGCTTTCTTT TRBJ1-1 TRBV5-1 - -
CASSLLTGVDTEAFF TGCGCCAGCAGCTTGCTTACAGGGGTGGACACTGAAGCTTTCTTT TRBJ1-1 TRBV5-1 many TRBD1
CASSSEPSGRSNRYEQYF TGTGCCAGCAGTTCTGAACCTAGCGGGAGGTCTAACCGCTACGAGCAGTACTTC TRBJ2-7 TRBV7-2 - TRBD2
CSVESPQGPGYEQYF TGCAGCGTTGAATCCCCACAGGGTCCCGGCTACGAGCAGTACTTC TRBJ2-7 TRBV29-1 many -